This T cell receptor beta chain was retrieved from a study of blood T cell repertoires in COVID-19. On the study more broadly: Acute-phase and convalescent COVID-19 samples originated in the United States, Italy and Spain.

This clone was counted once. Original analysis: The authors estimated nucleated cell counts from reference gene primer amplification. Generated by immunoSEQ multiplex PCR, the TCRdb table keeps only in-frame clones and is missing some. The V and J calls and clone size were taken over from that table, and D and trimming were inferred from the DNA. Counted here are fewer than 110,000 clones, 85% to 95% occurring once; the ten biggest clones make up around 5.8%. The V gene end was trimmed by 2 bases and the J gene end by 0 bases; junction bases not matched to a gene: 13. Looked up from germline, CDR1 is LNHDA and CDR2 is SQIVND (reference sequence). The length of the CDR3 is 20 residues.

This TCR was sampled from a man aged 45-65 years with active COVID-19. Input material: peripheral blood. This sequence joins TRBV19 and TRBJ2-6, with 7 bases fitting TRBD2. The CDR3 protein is CASSIRRGEASLSGANVLTF. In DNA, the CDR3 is TGTGCCAGTAGTATACGCCGGGGGGAGGCCTCTCTCTCTGGGGCCAACGTCCTGACTTTC.